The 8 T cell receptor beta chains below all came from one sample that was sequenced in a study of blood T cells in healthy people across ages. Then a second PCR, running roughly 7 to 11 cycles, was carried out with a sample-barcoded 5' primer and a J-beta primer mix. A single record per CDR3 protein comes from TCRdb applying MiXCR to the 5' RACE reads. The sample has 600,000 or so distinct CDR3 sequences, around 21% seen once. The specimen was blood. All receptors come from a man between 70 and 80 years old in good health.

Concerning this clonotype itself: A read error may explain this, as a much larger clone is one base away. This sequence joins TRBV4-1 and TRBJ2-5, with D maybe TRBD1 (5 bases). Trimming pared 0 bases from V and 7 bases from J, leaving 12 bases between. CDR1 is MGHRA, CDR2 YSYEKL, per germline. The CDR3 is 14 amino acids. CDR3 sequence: CASSQDLGRGTQYF. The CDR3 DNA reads TGCGCCAGCAGCCAAGACTTGGGGCGTGGGACCCAGTACTTC.

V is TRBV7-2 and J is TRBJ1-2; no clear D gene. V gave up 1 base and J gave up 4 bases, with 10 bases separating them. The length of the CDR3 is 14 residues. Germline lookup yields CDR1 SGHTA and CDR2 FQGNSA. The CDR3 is CASSLVGSFYGYTF. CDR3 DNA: TGTGCCAGCAGCTTAGTAGGCAGCTTCTATGGCTACACCTTC.

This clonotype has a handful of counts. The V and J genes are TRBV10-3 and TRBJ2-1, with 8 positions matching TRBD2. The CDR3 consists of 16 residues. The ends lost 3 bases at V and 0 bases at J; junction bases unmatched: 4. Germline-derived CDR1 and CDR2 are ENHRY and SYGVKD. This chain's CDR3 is CAISDGGRSSYNEQFF. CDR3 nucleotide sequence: TGTGCCATCAGTGACGGCGGGAGGAGCTCCTACAATGAGCAGTTCTTC.

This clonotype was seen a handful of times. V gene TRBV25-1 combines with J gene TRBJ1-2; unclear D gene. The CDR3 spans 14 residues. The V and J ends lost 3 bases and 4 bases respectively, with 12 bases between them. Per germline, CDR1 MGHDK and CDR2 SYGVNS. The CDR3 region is CASSDRTESYGYTF. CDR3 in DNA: TGTGCCAGCAGTGATCGGACTGAGTCCTATGGCTACACCTTC.

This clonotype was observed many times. CDR3 nucleotide sequence: TGTGCCAGCTCACCGGGAGCAGCCTACAATGAGCAGTTCTTC. It yields the protein CASSPGAAYNEQFF. The chain carries TRBV18 and TRBJ2-1, with a tentative D call TRBD2 (5 bases). The germline V gene has CDR1 KGHSH and CDR2 LQKENI. The CDR3 contains 14 residues. V lost 3 bases and J 2 bases, leaving 8 bases between the germline ends. Variable domain in full (rest from reference TRBV18 and TRBJ2-1): NAGVMQNPRHLVRRRGQEARLRCSPMKGHSHVYWYRQLPEEGLKFMVYLQKENIIDESGMPKERFSAEFPKEGPSILRIQQVVRGDSAAYFCASSPGAAYNEQFFGPGTRLTVL.

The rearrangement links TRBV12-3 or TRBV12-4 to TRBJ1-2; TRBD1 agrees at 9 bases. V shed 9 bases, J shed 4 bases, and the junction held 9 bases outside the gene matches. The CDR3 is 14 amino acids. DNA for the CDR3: TGTGCCAGTAGTCCCCGGGACAGGGTCTATGGCTACACCTTC. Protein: CASSPRDRVYGYTF.

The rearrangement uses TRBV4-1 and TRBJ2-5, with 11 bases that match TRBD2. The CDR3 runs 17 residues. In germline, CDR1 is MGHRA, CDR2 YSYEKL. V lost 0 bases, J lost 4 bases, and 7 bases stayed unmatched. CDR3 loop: CASSQDQGTSGGETQYF. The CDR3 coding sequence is TGCGCCAGCAGCCAAGATCAAGGGACTAGCGGTGGAGAGACCCAGTACTTC.

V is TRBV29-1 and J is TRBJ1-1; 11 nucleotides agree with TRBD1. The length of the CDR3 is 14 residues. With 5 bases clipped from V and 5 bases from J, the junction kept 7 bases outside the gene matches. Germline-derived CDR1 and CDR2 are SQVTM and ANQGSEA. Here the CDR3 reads CSVKPGQGGTEAFF. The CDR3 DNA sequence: TGCAGCGTTAAACCGGGACAGGGGGGGACTGAAGCTTTCTTT.